Shown below are 3 T cell receptor beta chains from a single sample sequenced in a study of T-cell memory formation after mild COVID-19. TCRdb re-derived calls from the 5' RACE reads in MiXCR, one entry per CDR3 protein. The repertoire holds 400,000 to 500,000 distinct CDR3 sequences, with approximately 20% as singletons. Source material: PBMCs or a T cell subset sorted from them (not recorded which). These receptors were collected from an adult woman who had mild COVID-19 (a few samples of this study predate the infection). Cell type and time point are not known.

The chain recombines TRBV7-6 with TRBJ2-7; 7 positions match TRBD1. The CDR3 consists of 16 residues. V lost 1 base, J lost 2 bases, and 8 bases stayed unmatched. From germline, CDR1 is SGHVS and CDR2 FNYEAQ. The CDR3 loop reads CASSLVGGQATYEQYF. The CDR3 DNA reads TGTGCCAGCAGCTTAGTGGGCGGACAGGCAACCTACGAGCAGTACTTC.

This clonotype was seen a few times. The chain combines TRBV7-9 with TRBJ1-1, with TRBD1 as a possible D gene (6 bases). The V end lost 3 bases, the J end lost 0 bases, and 8 bases lay between the germline ends. The germline gives CDR1 SEHNR, CDR2 FQNEAQ (reference sequence). The CDR3 length is 14 residues. This CDR3 is CASSLDSMNTEAFF. The CDR3, as DNA: TGTGCCAGCAGCTTGGACAGTATGAACACTGAAGCTTTCTTT.

The genes are TRBV12-3 or TRBV12-4 and TRBJ2-3, with 14 positions matching TRBD2. CDR3 length: 17 amino acids. Germline trimming cut 6 bases from V and 1 base from J; bases unmatched to any gene: 6. Here the CDR3 reads CASRPGLAGAGTDTQYF. The CDR3 coding sequence is TGTGCCAGCAGACCGGGACTAGCGGGAGCTGGCACAGATACGCAGTATTTT.